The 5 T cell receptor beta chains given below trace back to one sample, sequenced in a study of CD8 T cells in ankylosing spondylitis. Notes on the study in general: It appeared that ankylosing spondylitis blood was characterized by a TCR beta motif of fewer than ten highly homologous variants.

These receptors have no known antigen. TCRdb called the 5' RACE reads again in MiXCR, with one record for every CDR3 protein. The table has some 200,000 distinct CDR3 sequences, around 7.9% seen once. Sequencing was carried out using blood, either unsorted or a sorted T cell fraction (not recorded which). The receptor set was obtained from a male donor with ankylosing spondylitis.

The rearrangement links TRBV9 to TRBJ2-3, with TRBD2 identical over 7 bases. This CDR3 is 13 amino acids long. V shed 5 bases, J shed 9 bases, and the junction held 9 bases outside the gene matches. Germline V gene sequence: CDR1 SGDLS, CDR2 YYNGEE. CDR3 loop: CASSNSGGETQYF. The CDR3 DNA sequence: TGTGCCAGCAGTAATAGTGGGGGGGAAACGCAGTATTTT.

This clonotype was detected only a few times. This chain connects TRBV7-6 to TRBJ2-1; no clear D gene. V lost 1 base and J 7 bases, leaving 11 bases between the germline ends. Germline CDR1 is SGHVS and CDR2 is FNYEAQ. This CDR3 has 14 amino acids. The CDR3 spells CASSLGWGRNEQFF. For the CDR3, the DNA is TGTGCCAGCAGCTTAGGGTGGGGTCGGAATGAGCAGTTCTTC.

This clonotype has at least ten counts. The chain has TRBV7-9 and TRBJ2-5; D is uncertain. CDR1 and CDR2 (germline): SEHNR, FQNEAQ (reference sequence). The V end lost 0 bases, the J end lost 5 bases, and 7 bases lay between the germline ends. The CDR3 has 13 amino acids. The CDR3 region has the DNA TGTGCCAGCAGCTTAGCGCCTTGGGAGACCCAGTACTTC. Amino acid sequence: CASSLAPWETQYF.

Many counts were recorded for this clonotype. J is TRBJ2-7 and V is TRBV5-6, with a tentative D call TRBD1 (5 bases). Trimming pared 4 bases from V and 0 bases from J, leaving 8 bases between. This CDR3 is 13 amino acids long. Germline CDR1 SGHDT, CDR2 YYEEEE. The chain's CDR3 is CASSPDSSYEQYF. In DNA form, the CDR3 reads TGTGCCAGCAGCCCCGACAGCTCCTACGAGCAGTACTTC.

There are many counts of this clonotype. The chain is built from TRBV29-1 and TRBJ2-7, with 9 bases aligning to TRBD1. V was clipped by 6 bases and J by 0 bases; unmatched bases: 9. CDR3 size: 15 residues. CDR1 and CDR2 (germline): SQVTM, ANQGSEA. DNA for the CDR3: TGCAGCGTCGCAACGGGACAGGGATTCTCCTACGAGCAGTACTTC. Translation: CSVATGQGFSYEQYF.